A single sample gave rise to the 18 T cell receptor beta chains below, sequenced in a study of control samples from healthy donors and cancer patients. The protocol was immunoSEQ multiplex PCR, while the TCRdb copy is restricted to in-frame clones and leaves out a portion. In the table there are roughly 83,000 clones, about four fifths of which are singletons. The material sequenced was blood. Source of these receptors: a woman aged 55-69 years in good health.

This chain uses TRBV2 with TRBJ2-3, with 9 bases matching TRBD1. CDR1 is SNHLY and CDR2 is FYNNEI in the germline V gene. The CDR3 is made up of 14 amino acids. After removal of 6 bases from V and 6 bases from J, the junction contained 7 bases not matched to a gene. In DNA, the CDR3 is TGTGCCAGCAGGGACAGGGGAAAGGGGGATACGCAGTATTTT. Translating gives CASRDRGKGDTQYF.

This clone was seen a few times. The chain employs TRBV6-2 or TRBV6-3 and TRBJ1-6; D gene ambiguous. Trimming left V 0 bases short and J 5 bases short, with 8 bases between. The CDR3 loop spans 15 amino acids. Germline CDR1 and CDR2: MNHEY and SVGEGT. CDR3: CASSYSAVDNSPLHF. The CDR3 DNA sequence: TGTGCCAGCAGTTACTCGGCAGTTGATAATTCACCCCTCCACTTT.

V and J are TRBV28 and TRBJ2-5; no reliable D call. Germline lookup yields CDR1 MDHEN and CDR2 SYDVKM. Trimming took 5 bases from V and 1 from J, leaving 14 bases between them. The CDR3 covers 15 residues. The chain's CDR3 is CASSLFMGTQETQYF. CDR3 sequence (DNA): TGTGCCAGCAGTCTGTTCATGGGCACCCAAGAGACCCAGTACTTC.

The chain uses TRBV28 and TRBJ2-2, with 7 nucleotides matching TRBD1. Germline loops: CDR1 MDHEN, CDR2 SYDVKM. J was trimmed by 7 bases and V by 8 bases; bases with no gene match: 4. The CDR3 runs to 12 residues. Here the CDR3 reads CASSRQGGELFF. In DNA, the CDR3 is TGTGCCAGCTCTAGACAGGGCGGGGAGCTGTTTTTT. Using reference TRBV28 and TRBJ2-2 for the parts outside the CDR3, the full variable domain is DVKVTQSSRYLVKRTGEKVFLECVQDMDHENMFWYRQDPGLGLRLIYFSYDVKMKEKGDIPEGYSVSREKKERFSLILESASTNQTSMYLCASSRQGGELFFGEGSRLTVL.

A few counts support this clone. V usage is TRBV2 and J usage is TRBJ2-1; D possibly corresponds to TRBD2 (8 bases). Trimming took 7 bases from V and 8 from J, leaving 18 bases between them. CDR3 length: 14 residues. The V gene's germline CDR1 is SNHLY and CDR2 FYNNEI. The CDR3 loop is CASTDGTRGHEQFF. In nucleotides, the CDR3 is TGTGCCAGCACCGATGGGACTAGGGGGCATGAGCAGTTCTTC.

Comment on this clone: The identical CDR3 is also encoded by other nucleotide sequences in the sample. The genes are TRBV20-1 and TRBJ2-7; 7 bases are a match to TRBD2. The length of the CDR3 is 11 residues. The V segment lost 3 bases and the J segment 4 bases; nucleotides outside the gene matches: 0. Per the germline V gene, CDR1 is DFQATT and CDR2 is SNEGSKA (reference sequence). The CDR3 DNA sequence: TGCAGTGCTAGTAGCGGGTACGAGCAGTACTTC. Its translation is CSASSGYEQYF.

The rearrangement links TRBV7-2 to TRBJ2-1, with D tentatively TRBD1 (7 bases). Between the trimmed V and J ends, which lost 5 bases and 7 bases, there was a span of 18 bases. From germline, CDR1 is SGHTA and CDR2 FQGNSA. The CDR3 consists of 15 residues. The CDR3 region has the DNA TGTGCCAGCAGCGAAAGGGCGACAGGGAGGAATGAGCAGTTCTTC. Encoded protein: CASSERATGRNEQFF.

The J gene is TRBJ1-4, the V gene TRBV27; weak D call: TRBD1 (5 bases). This CDR3 has 17 residues. The germline gives CDR1 MNHEY, CDR2 SMNVEV (reference sequence). The V end lost 4 bases, the J end lost 7 bases, and 22 bases lay between the germline ends. The CDR3 region is CASSSSMRGWYGEKLFF. In nucleotides, the CDR3 is TGTGCCAGCAGTTCCAGTATGCGGGGGTGGTATGGTGAAAAACTGTTTTTT. Full variable domain (missing parts from reference TRBV27 and TRBJ1-4): EAQVTQNPRYLITVTGKKLTVTCSQNMNHEYMSWYRQDPGLGLRQIYYSMNVEVTDKGDVPEGYKVSRKEKRNFPLILESPSPNQTSLYFCASSSSMRGWYGEKLFFGSGTQLSVL.

This clone was found once. This chain connects TRBV4-3 to TRBJ2-1, with TRBD2 matching 10 bases. Germline CDR1 and CDR2: LGHNA and YSLEER. Unmatched junction bases numbered 14, after V lost 6 bases and J lost 9 bases. The CDR3 has 16 amino acids. CDR3 DNA sequence: TGCGCCAGCAGGGCGGTCGAGAGCGGGGGGGCGGGTGAGCAGTTCTTC. Residues: CASRAVESGGAGEQFF.

The V gene is TRBV24-1, the J gene TRBJ2-3; 9 positions agree with TRBD2. Germline loops: CDR1 KGHDR, CDR2 SFDVKD. The CDR3 extends over 18 amino acids. The J segment lost 2 bases and the V segment lost 3 bases, leaving 11 bases of the junction unmatched. The CDR3 DNA follows: TGTGCCACCAGTGATCCCCTGGGCGCGGGAGGGCACACAGATACGCAGTATTTT. Translated, it gives CATSDPLGAGGHTDTQYF.

The gene calls are TRBV7-2 and TRBJ2-1, with 11 bases matching TRBD2. With V trimmed by 3 bases and J by 4 bases, 2 bases remained unmatched. Germline V gene data show CDR1 as SGHTA and CDR2 as FQGNSA. CDR3 length: 15 amino acids. The CDR3 region is CASSFSGGAYNEQFF. DNA for the CDR3: TGTGCCAGCAGCTTTAGCGGGGGGGCTTACAATGAGCAGTTCTTC.

The V and J genes are TRBV5-6 and TRBJ2-1; D not certain. V lost 4 bases and J 3 bases, leaving 14 bases between the germline ends. CDR3 length: 15 amino acids. The germline V gene has CDR1 SGHDT and CDR2 YYEEEE. The CDR3 nucleotides are TGTGCCAGCAGCCACACTACCCGGAGCTACAATGAGCAGTTCTTC. It yields the protein CASSHTTRSYNEQFF. The full variable domain, with the rest looked up from reference TRBV5-6 and TRBJ2-1, is DAGVTQSPTHLIKTRGQQVTLRCSPKSGHDTVSWYQQALGQGPQFIFQYYEEEERQRGNFPDRFSGHQFPNYSSELNVNALLLGDSALYLCASSHTTRSYNEQFFGPGTRLTVL.

This chain connects TRBV11-3 to TRBJ2-5; possibly TRBD1 or TRBD2 for D (5 bases each). This CDR3 contains 15 residues. V lost 4 bases and J lost 5, with 17 bases in between. CDR1 is SGHNT, CDR2 YENEEA, per germline. CDR3 residues: CASSSGDRPVETQYF. Here the CDR3 DNA reads TGTGCCAGCAGCTCCGGGGACCGTCCTGTGGAGACCCAGTACTTC.

The rearrangement uses TRBV6-5 and TRBJ2-1; D gene unclear. Germline CDR1 is MNHEY and CDR2 is SVGAGI. This CDR3 region has 13 residues. Trimming shortened V by 0 bases and J by 6 bases, and 6 bases separated the two germline ends. CDR3 sequence: CASSYSLGNEQFF. The CDR3, as DNA: TGTGCCAGCAGTTACTCCCTGGGCAATGAGCAGTTCTTC.

The chain couples TRBV11-2 to TRBJ1-1, with a tentative D call TRBD1 (5 bases). Germline CDR1 reads SGHAT; CDR2 reads FQNNGV. The V end was cut by 3 bases, the J end by 2 bases, with 10 bases between. The CDR3 runs 14 residues. Here the CDR3 reads CASSFRGGNTEAFF. The CDR3 DNA follows: TGTGCCAGCAGCTTTCGGGGCGGTAACACTGAAGCTTTCTTT.

The rearrangement joins TRBV11-3 to TRBJ2-1; 9 nucleotides line up with TRBD2. The CDR3 length is 16 residues. Unmatched junction bases numbered 12, after V lost 5 bases and J lost 7 bases. Germline V gene sequence: CDR1 SGHNT, CDR2 YENEEA. CDR3 amino acids: CASSLTGASGANEQFF. CDR3 nucleotide sequence: TGTGCCAGCAGCCTTACCGGGGCTAGCGGGGCAAATGAGCAGTTCTTC.

The chain couples TRBV5-1 to TRBJ2-7, with 13 bases aligning to TRBD2. Losses at the gene ends were 0 bases for V and 1 base for J; bases not matched to a gene: 7. The CDR3 has 18 residues. Germline-derived CDR1 and CDR2 are SGHRS and YFSETQ. The CDR3 region has the DNA TGCGCCAGCAGCTTGGGACTAGCGGGAGGTACAATGTCCTACGAGCAGTACTTC. Amino acids: CASSLGLAGGTMSYEQYF.

The V gene is TRBV7-2, the J gene TRBJ1-2, with a weak D call TRBD1 (5 bases). Between the trimmed V and J ends, which lost 0 bases and 6 bases, there was a span of 11 bases. The V gene's germline CDR1 is SGHTA and CDR2 FQGNSA. CDR3 length: 14 amino acids. Written as DNA, the CDR3 is TGTGCCAGCAGCTTAGCGCTGCAGGGCGATGGCTACACCTTC. Protein sequence: CASSLALQGDGYTF.